This T cell receptor beta chain was recovered during a study of a mutant IDH1 vaccine in newly diagnosed glioma. The repertoire was sequenced with immunoSEQ multiplex PCR; TCRdb's copy has only in-frame clones and lacks some. This sample has under 50,000 clones, with less than 95% found just once. This CDR3 has 13 amino acids. The germline V gene encodes CDR1 MNHEY and CDR2 SVGAGI. Between the trimmed V and J ends, which lost 0 bases and 10 bases, there was a span of 12 bases. Time point described: week 23, last vaccination. Doses comprised 300 ug of mutant IDH1 20-mer peptide each, plus topical imiquimod. This clone was recorded only once. Its antigen is not known.

The chain is built from TRBV6-5 and TRBJ1-1; possible D gene TRBD1, 5 bases. The sample consisted of PBMCs, taken from a glioma patient whose treatment included an IDH1 peptide vaccine. This sequence originates from a man aged 50 to 59 with glioma. CDR3 protein: CASSYSTGDGAFF. CDR3 DNA sequence: TGTGCCAGCAGTTACTCCACAGGCGACGGAGCTTTCTTT.